Given below is one TCR beta chain in context. This entry comes from a study of T-cell reconstitution after alpha-beta-depleted transplantation in children. Unique molecular identifiers were built into the TCRbeta library. TCRdb ran MiXCR on the PCR reads and lists one entry per CDR3 protein. The sample has 150,000 to 200,000 distinct CDR3 sequences; 13% to 15% are singletons. The receptor's source is a human donor who donated a stem cell graft to a child with acute lymphoblastic leukemia. The sequenced sample was PBMCs from the stem cell graft donor, obtained from the stem cell graft.

The CDR3 bases are TGCGCCAGCAGCTTGGGAGTGGGATTCCAAGAGACCCAGTACTTC. Amino acids: CASSLGVGFQETQYF. The rearrangement uses TRBV5-1 and TRBJ2-5; D is unresolved. Germline CDR1 SGHRS, CDR2 YFSETQ. V lost 0 bases, J lost 1 base, and 10 bases lay in between. The CDR3 totals 15 residues. Complete variable domain (other parts from reference TRBV5-1 and TRBJ2-5): KAGVTQTPRYLIKTRGQQVTLSCSPISGHRSVSWYQQTPGQGLQFLFEYFSETQRNKGNFPGRFSGRQFSNSRSEMNVSTLELGDSALYLCASSLGVGFQETQYFGPGTRLLVL.